The 20 T cell receptor beta chains in this list originate from one sample, sequenced in a study of blood T cell repertoires in COVID-19. This table comes from immunoSEQ multiplex PCR, and its TCRdb copy is limited to in-frame clones, with some not included. The data contain 330,000 or so clones, approximately 91% of them singletons. The specimen sequenced was PBMCs or T cells enriched from blood (not recorded which). These receptors were taken from a woman in her 30s who had been exposed to COVID-19.

The chain has TRBV2 and TRBJ2-5; tentatively, D is TRBD1 (5 bases). Germline V gene sequence: CDR1 SNHLY, CDR2 FYNNEI. The CDR3 has 14 residues. Trimming pared 7 bases from V and 5 bases from J, leaving 17 bases between. Written as DNA, the CDR3 is TGTGCCAGCACCAGGGCGGCCTCCGGGGAGACCCAGTACTTC. It is translated as CASTRAASGETQYF.

The V call is TRBV6-4, the J call TRBJ2-2; 7 bases are shared with TRBD1. The V gene's germline CDR1 is MRHNA and CDR2 SNTAGT. The junction had 10 bases not matched to a gene; V was cut back by 4 bases and J by 2 bases. The CDR3 has 17 amino acids. The CDR3: CASSVVGTEFNTGELFF. CDR3 DNA sequence: TGTGCCAGCAGTGTTGTCGGGACAGAATTTAACACCGGGGAGCTGTTTTTT.

V is TRBV7-6 and J is TRBJ1-2; D not certain. The length of the CDR3 is 15 residues. V dropped 4 bases and J dropped 8 bases, with 20 bases sitting between them. Looked up from germline, CDR1 is SGHVS and CDR2 is FNYEAQ. This chain's CDR3 is CASSSDRAGSMGYTF. For the CDR3, the DNA is TGTGCCAGCAGCTCGGACCGGGCGGGGAGTATGGGCTACACCTTC.

In DNA form, the CDR3 reads TGTGCCACCAGCACGACTAGCGGCCCCCGGGGGGCCCAGTACTTC. This translates into CATSTTSGPRGAQYF. The chain employs TRBV15 and TRBJ2-5, with 9 bases matching TRBD2. V gave up 4 bases and J gave up 9 bases; unmatched junction bases: 12. The CDR3 spans 15 residues. The V gene's germline CDR1 is LNHNV and CDR2 YYDKDF (reference sequence).

The chain has TRBV30 and TRBJ2-2; 7 bases match TRBD1. After removal of 5 bases from V and 6 bases from J, the junction contained 6 bases not matched to a gene. Germline values: CDR1 GTSNPN, CDR2 SVGIG (reference sequence). The CDR3 is 13 residues long. CDR3 loop: CAWDQQGSGELFF. The DNA of the CDR3 is TGTGCCTGGGATCAACAGGGGTCCGGGGAGCTGTTTTTT.

The count of this clone is one. V usage is TRBV28 and J usage is TRBJ2-7, with TRBD2 identical over 7 bases. The germline gives CDR1 MDHEN, CDR2 SYDVKM. Trimming took 8 bases from V and 4 from J; bases not matched to a gene: 14. This CDR3 is built from 15 residues. The CDR3 spells CASGEEGGHQYEQYF. DNA for the CDR3: TGTGCCAGCGGGGAGGAGGGAGGGCATCAGTACGAGCAGTACTTC.

The V and J genes are TRBV12-2 and TRBJ1-1. TRBV12-2 is classified as a pseudogene. The CDR3 spans 14 residues. The CDR3 loop is CASHSGVGIGEAFF. CDR3 nucleotides: TGTGCAAGTCACTCGGGGGTAGGGATCGGTGAAGCTTTCTTT.

The gene calls are TRBV5-4 and TRBJ2-2, with 10 bases aligning to TRBD1. CDR1 and CDR2 (germline): SGHNT, YYREEE (reference sequence). The ends lost 0 bases at V and 6 bases at J; junction bases unmatched: 8. CDR3 length equals 17 residues. CDR3 nucleotides: TGTGCCAGCAGCTTGGAGGGGACAGGGGTTATGGCCGGGGAGCTGTTTTTT. Its protein product is CASSLEGTGVMAGELFF.

The J gene is TRBJ2-3, the V gene TRBV24-1; 7 bases map to TRBD1. With 5 bases clipped from V and 3 bases from J, the junction kept 7 bases outside the gene matches. This CDR3 comprises 15 residues. CDR1 is KGHDR and CDR2 is SFDVKD in the germline V gene. The CDR3 sequence is CATSALGTDTDTQYF. The DNA of the CDR3 is TGTGCCACCAGTGCCCTCGGGACAGATACAGATACGCAGTATTTT.

This chain links TRBV28 with TRBJ2-3; D ambiguous. CDR1 and CDR2 from the germline V gene are MDHEN and SYDVKM. V was clipped by 3 bases and J by 3 bases, with 10 bases between them. The CDR3 loop spans 14 amino acids. The CDR3 DNA reads TGTGCCAGCAGTTTTCTAATGAGGACAGATACGCAGTATTTT. Protein sequence: CASSFLMRTDTQYF.

The gene calls are TRBV9 and TRBJ2-2; 10 bases agree with TRBD2. Losses at the gene ends were 0 bases for V and 2 bases for J; bases not matched to a gene: 7. Germline loops: CDR1 SGDLS, CDR2 YYNGEE. This CDR3 has 18 residues. The CDR3, as DNA: TGTGCCAGCAGCGTAGTCCCTAGCGGGAGAGTAAACACCGGGGAGCTGTTTTTT. Its translation: CASSVVPSGRVNTGELFF.

This chain connects TRBV30 to TRBJ2-1; TRBD2 might be the D (6 bases). Looked up from germline, CDR1 is GTSNPN and CDR2 is SVGIG (reference sequence). Trimming removed 4 bases from V and 4 bases from J, with 14 bases in between. This CDR3 spans 14 amino acids. The CDR3 DNA sequence: TGTGCCTGGAATCGGGACTCCGAATACAATGAGCAGTTCTTC. Translated, it gives CAWNRDSEYNEQFF. The whole variable domain, remainder taken from reference TRBV30 and TRBJ2-1, is SQTIHQWPATLVQPVGSPLSLECTVEGTSNPNLYWYRQAAGRGLQLLFYSVGIGQISSEVPQNLSASRPQDRQFILSSKKLLLSDSGFYLCAWNRDSEYNEQFFGPGTRLTVL.

The table lists this clone with a count of one. The rearrangement links TRBV10-1 to TRBJ1-4, with 7 bases lining up with TRBD1. J gave up 8 bases and V 2 bases, and 11 bases lay outside the gene matches. This CDR3 contains 16 residues. Germline V gene sequence: CDR1 WNHNN, CDR2 SYGVQD (reference sequence). The CDR3 is CASSELRQGEGEKLFF. The CDR3 DNA reads TGCGCCAGCAGTGAGCTACGACAGGGAGAGGGAGAAAAACTGTTTTTT.

The chain couples TRBV28 to TRBJ2-7, with D unclear. The CDR3 has 15 residues. Germline lookup yields CDR1 MDHEN and CDR2 SYDVKM. V lost 6 bases and J lost 2, with 17 bases in between. The CDR3: CASSPLPEEAYEQYF. The CDR3 nucleotides are TGTGCCAGCAGCCCACTCCCGGAAGAGGCCTACGAGCAGTACTTC. Combining the CDR3 with reference TRBV28 and TRBJ2-7 gives the whole variable domain DVKVTQSSRYLVKRTGEKVFLECVQDMDHENMFWYRQDPGLGLRLIYFSYDVKMKEKGDIPEGYSVSREKKERFSLILESASTNQTSMYLCASSPLPEEAYEQYFGPGTRLTVT.

V gene TRBV7-3 combines with J gene TRBJ2-3; possible D gene TRBD2, 6 bases. Germline V gene data show CDR1 as SGHTA and CDR2 as FQGTGA. With 5 bases removed from V and 4 bases from J, the gap between germline ends came to 13 bases. The CDR3 contains 14 residues. The CDR3 region is CASSLGTPPDTQYF. In DNA, the CDR3 is TGTGCCAGCAGCCTAGGGACTCCACCAGATACGCAGTATTTT. Supplemented by reference TRBV7-3 and TRBJ2-3, the full variable domain reads GAGVSQTPSNKVTEKGKYVELRCDPISGHTALYWYRQSLGQGPEFLIYFQGTGAADDSGLPNDRFFAVRPEGSVSTLKIQRTERGDSAVYLCASSLGTPPDTQYFGPGTRLTVL.

The V call is TRBV5-6, the J call TRBJ2-1; 9 positions agree with TRBD2. The CDR3 totals 16 residues. Germline-derived CDR1 and CDR2 are SGHDT and YYEEEE. Trimming removed 0 bases from V and 4 bases from J; junction bases left unmatched: 5. The CDR3 DNA reads as TGTGCCAGCAGCTTGGCGGCTAGCGGGGTATACAATGAGCAGTTCTTC. Its protein product is CASSLAASGVYNEQFF.

This chain connects TRBV21-1 to TRBJ2-7; the table's D call, TRBD1, has no DNA check behind it. TRBV21-1 is noted as a pseudogene. The length of the CDR3 is 15 residues. The CDR3 region is CASSELGQGGPEQYF. CDR3 DNA sequence: TGTGCCAGCAGCGAACTGGGACAGGGGGGCCCCGAGCAGTACTTC.

The chain joins TRBV18 to TRBJ1-6, with 8 bases identical to TRBD1. V shed 3 bases, J shed 5 bases, and the junction held 6 bases outside the gene matches. This CDR3 region has 16 residues. Germline CDR1 and CDR2: KGHSH and LQKENI. As DNA, the CDR3 is TGTGCCAGCTCACCGCCGGGACAGGCAGATAATTCACCCCTCCACTTT. Translation gives CASSPPGQADNSPLHF.

The V gene is TRBV11-2, the J gene TRBJ2-1; TRBD2 matches 8 bases. The V gene end was trimmed by 6 bases and the J gene end by 13 bases; junction bases not matched to a gene: 8. Germline CDR1 reads SGHAT; CDR2 reads FQNNGV. CDR3 length equals 12 residues. The DNA of the CDR3 is TGTGCCAGCAGGGAAGTAGCGGGATCTCAGTTCTTC. This gives the protein CASREVAGSQFF.

The genes are TRBV27 and TRBJ2-7; 8 nucleotides align to TRBD1. CDR3 size: 15 residues. With V trimmed by 2 bases and J by 6 bases, 9 bases remained unmatched. From germline, CDR1 is MNHEY and CDR2 SMNVEV (reference sequence). The CDR3 DNA follows: TGTGCCAGCAGTTTAACACAGGGGGGTTTTGGCGAGCAGTACTTC. This sequence encodes CASSLTQGGFGEQYF.